These 12 T cell receptor beta chains originate from one sample sequenced in a study of blood T cell repertoires in COVID-19. Assay: immunoSEQ multiplex PCR; the TCRdb copy retains only in-frame clones and omits some. The sample holds 320,000 or so clones; roughly 84% are singletons and the top ten take under 1.3%. Sequencing was carried out using PBMCs or T cells enriched from blood (not recorded which). These receptors were taken from a woman under 40 who had recovered from COVID-19.

This clone was observed at least ten times. V usage is TRBV11-2 and J usage is TRBJ2-5, with 14 nucleotides matching TRBD2. Germline assignment: CDR1 SGHAT and CDR2 FQNNGV. The CDR3 runs to 17 residues. After removal of 0 bases from V and 5 bases from J, the junction contained 5 bases not matched to a gene. As DNA, the CDR3 is TGTGCCAGCAGCTTAGACAGACTAGCGGGGGGGCAGGAGACCCAGTACTTC. Protein product: CASSLDRLAGGQETQYF.

The chain joins TRBV2 to TRBJ1-6; 9 bases are a match to TRBD1. Germline V CDR1 and CDR2: SNHLY, FYNNEI. V gave up 6 bases and J gave up 10 bases; unmatched junction bases: 7. The CDR3 runs 14 residues. CDR3 in amino acids: CASRQGAERSPLHF. The DNA for the CDR3 is TGTGCCAGCAGACAGGGGGCGGAAAGATCACCCCTCCACTTT.

About this clone itself: At the DNA level, this CDR3 is encoded by other sequences in the same sample as well. V gene TRBV30 combines with J gene TRBJ1-2; 9 bases are shared with TRBD1. CDR3 length: 14 amino acids. The junction had 2 bases not matched to a gene; V was cut back by 1 base and J by 2 bases. Germline assignment: CDR1 GTSNPN and CDR2 SVGIG (reference sequence). CDR3 bases: TGTGCCTGGAGTGCCGGACAGGGGAACTATGGCTACACCTTC. This gives the protein CAWSAGQGNYGYTF.

The rearrangement joins TRBV6-5 to TRBJ2-7, with 7 positions matching TRBD2. The CDR3 is 13 residues long. Germline CDR1 reads MNHEY; CDR2 reads SVGAGI. Trimming at V came to 8 bases and at J to 3 bases, leaving 7 bases not matched to a gene. The CDR3 spells CASEVSGGYEQYF. CDR3 nucleotide sequence: TGTGCCAGCGAAGTGTCGGGGGGCTACGAGCAGTACTTC.

The chain uses TRBV7-2 and TRBJ2-7; D is perhaps TRBD1 (5 bases). V shed 2 bases and J shed 4 bases, with 9 bases lying between them. The germline CDR1 and CDR2 sequences are SGHTA and FQGNSA. The CDR3 spans 13 residues. The chain's CDR3 is CASSLRQGYEQYF. The DNA for the CDR3 is TGTGCCAGCAGCTTAAGGCAGGGTTACGAGCAGTACTTC.

The chain has TRBV6-5 and TRBJ2-3, with 8 bases that match TRBD1. The CDR3 is 14 amino acids. Germline CDR1 reads MNHEY; CDR2 reads SVGAGI. Losses at the gene ends were 7 bases for V and 4 bases for J; bases not matched to a gene: 7. The CDR3 region has the DNA TGTGCCAGCACCGACAGGGGTTCTTCAGATACGCAGTATTTT. Translated: CASTDRGSSDTQYF.

This chain joins TRBV30 and TRBJ2-7; D possibly corresponds to TRBD1 (6 bases). V was pared by 3 bases and J by 5 bases, with 20 bases between. Germline loops: CDR1 GTSNPN, CDR2 SVGIG (reference sequence). The CDR3 is 15 amino acids. For the CDR3, the DNA is TGTGCCTGGAGCGCCACTGGTAGGGGGTTCCACGAGCAGTACTTC. This codes for CAWSATGRGFHEQYF.

The V call is TRBV24-1, the J call TRBJ2-5; TRBD1 is a possible D gene (6 bases). Trimming pared 5 bases from V and 0 bases from J, leaving 18 bases between. This CDR3 spans 17 amino acids. CDR1 is KGHDR and CDR2 is SFDVKD in the germline V gene. CDR3 protein: CATSAGTRQVYQETQYF. The DNA of the CDR3 is TGTGCCACCAGTGCCGGCACGAGACAGGTATACCAAGAGACCCAGTACTTC.

The chain couples TRBV5-8 to TRBJ1-2; 7 bases match TRBD1. V gave up 3 bases and J gave up 4 bases; unmatched junction bases: 6. This CDR3 has 14 amino acids. The germline gives CDR1 SGHTS, CDR2 YDEGEE. CDR3 region: CASSSRDSGYGYTF. The CDR3 DNA reads TGTGCCAGCAGCTCCCGGGACAGCGGCTATGGCTACACCTTC. The variable domain in full, completed from reference TRBV5-8 and TRBJ1-2, reads EAGVTQSPTHLIKTRGQQATLRCSPISGHTSVYWYQQALGLGLQFLLWYDEGEERNRGNFPPRFSGRQFPNYSSELNVNALELEDSALYLCASSSRDSGYGYTFGSGTRLTVV.

The chain recombines TRBV18 with TRBJ2-1; D is ambiguous. Germline assignment: CDR1 KGHSH and CDR2 LQKENI. Trimming stripped 1 base from V and 1 base from J, with 11 bases between. The CDR3 has 16 residues. The CDR3 sequence is CASSPLAAKSYNEQFF. CDR3 nucleotide sequence: TGTGCCAGCTCACCACTAGCCGCCAAATCCTACAATGAGCAGTTCTTC.

CDR3 protein: CASSPVSRPAFF. The DNA for the CDR3 is TGTGCCAGCAGTCCGGTCTCGCGCCCAGCTTTCTTT. The chain links TRBV12-3 or TRBV12-4 to TRBJ1-1; D is uncertain. Trimming cost V 5 bases and J 10 bases, with 14 bases left between them. The CDR3 is 12 residues long.

The rearrangement joins TRBV5-1 to TRBJ2-6, with 8 bases matching TRBD1. The CDR3 has 15 residues. V trimming: 5 bases; J trimming: 2 bases; junction bases outside the gene matches: 3. Germline V lookup: CDR1 SGHRS, CDR2 YFSETQ. The CDR3: CASSPQGAGANVLTF. The CDR3 DNA reads as TGCGCCAGCAGTCCACAGGGGGCTGGGGCCAACGTCCTGACTTTC. The full variable domain, completed using reference TRBV5-1 and TRBJ2-6, is KAGVTQTPRYLIKTRGQQVTLSCSPISGHRSVSWYQQTPGQGLQFLFEYFSETQRNKGNFPGRFSGRQFSNSRSEMNVSTLELGDSALYLCASSPQGAGANVLTFGAGSRLTVL.